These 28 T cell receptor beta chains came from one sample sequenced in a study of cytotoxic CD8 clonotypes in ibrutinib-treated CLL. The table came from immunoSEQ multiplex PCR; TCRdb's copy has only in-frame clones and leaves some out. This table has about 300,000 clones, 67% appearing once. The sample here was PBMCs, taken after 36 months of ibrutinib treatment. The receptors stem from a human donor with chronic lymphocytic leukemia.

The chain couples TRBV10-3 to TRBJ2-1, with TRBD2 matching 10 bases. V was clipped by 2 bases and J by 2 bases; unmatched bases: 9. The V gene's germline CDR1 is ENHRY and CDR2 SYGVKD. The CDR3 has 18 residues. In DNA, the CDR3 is TGTGCCATCAGTGAGATTGGGCTAGCGGGAGACCCCTACAATGAGCAGTTCTTC. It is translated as CAISEIGLAGDPYNEQFF.

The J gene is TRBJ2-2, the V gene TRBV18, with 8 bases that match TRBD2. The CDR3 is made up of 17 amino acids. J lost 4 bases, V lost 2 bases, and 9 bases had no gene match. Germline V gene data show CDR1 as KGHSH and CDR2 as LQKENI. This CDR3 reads CASSPMGTSVRTGELFF. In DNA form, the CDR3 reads TGTGCCAGCTCACCAATGGGGACTAGTGTGCGCACCGGGGAGCTGTTTTTT.

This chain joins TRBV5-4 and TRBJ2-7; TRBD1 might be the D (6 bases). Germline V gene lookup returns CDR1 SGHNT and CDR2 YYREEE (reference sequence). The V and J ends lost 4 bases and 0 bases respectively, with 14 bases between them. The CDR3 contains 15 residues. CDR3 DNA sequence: TGTGCCAGCAGCCGCCCGGACAGAAGCTCCTACGAGCAGTACTTC. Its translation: CASSRPDRSSYEQYF. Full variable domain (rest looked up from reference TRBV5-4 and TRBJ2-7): ETGVTQSPTHLIKTRGQQVTLRCSSQSGHNTVSWYQQALGQGPQFIFQYYREEENGRGNFPPRFSGLQFPNYSSELNVNALELDDSALYLCASSRPDRSSYEQYFGPGTRLTVT.

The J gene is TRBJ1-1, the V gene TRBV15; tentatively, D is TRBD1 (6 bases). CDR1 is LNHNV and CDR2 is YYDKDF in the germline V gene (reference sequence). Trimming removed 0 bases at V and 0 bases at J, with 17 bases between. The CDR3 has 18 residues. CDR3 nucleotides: TGTGCCACCAGCAGAGATCTTCTTTGGGGGGCCATGAACACTGAAGCTTTCTTT. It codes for CATSRDLLWGAMNTEAFF.

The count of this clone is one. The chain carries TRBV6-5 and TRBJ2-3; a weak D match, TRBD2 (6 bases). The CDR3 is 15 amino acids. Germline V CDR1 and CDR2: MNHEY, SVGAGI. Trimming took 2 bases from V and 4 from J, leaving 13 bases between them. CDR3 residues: CASSYGAGMADTQYF. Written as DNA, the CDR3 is TGTGCCAGCAGTTACGGGGCGGGAATGGCAGATACGCAGTATTTT.

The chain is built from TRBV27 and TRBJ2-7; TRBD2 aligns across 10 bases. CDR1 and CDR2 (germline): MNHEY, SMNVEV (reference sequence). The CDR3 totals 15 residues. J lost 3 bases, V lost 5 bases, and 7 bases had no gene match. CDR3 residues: CASSRSSGSIYEQYF. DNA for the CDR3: TGTGCCAGCAGTCGCTCTAGCGGGAGCATCTACGAGCAGTACTTC.

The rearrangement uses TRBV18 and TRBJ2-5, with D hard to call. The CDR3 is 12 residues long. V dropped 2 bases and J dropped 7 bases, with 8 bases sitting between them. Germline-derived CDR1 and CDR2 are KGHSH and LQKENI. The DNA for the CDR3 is TGTGCCAGCTCACCAACCCTAGGGACCCAGTACTTC. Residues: CASSPTLGTQYF. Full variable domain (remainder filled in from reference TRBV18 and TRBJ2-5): NAGVMQNPRHLVRRRGQEARLRCSPMKGHSHVYWYRQLPEEGLKFMVYLQKENIIDESGMPKERFSAEFPKEGPSILRIQQVVRGDSAAYFCASSPTLGTQYFGPGTRLLVL.

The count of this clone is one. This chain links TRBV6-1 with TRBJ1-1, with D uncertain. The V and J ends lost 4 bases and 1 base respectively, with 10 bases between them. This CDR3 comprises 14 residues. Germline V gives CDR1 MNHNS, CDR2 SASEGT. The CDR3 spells CASSGWVGNTEAFF. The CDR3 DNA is TGTGCCAGCAGTGGATGGGTAGGGAACACTGAAGCTTTCTTT.

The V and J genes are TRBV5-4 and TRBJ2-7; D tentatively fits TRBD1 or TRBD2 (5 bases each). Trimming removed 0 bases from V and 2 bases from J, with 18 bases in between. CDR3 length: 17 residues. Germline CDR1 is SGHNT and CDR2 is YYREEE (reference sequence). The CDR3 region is CASSLEPEQGVPYEQYF. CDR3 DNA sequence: TGTGCCAGCAGCTTGGAGCCGGAGCAGGGAGTTCCCTACGAGCAGTACTTC.

CDR3 in DNA: TGTGCCAGTAAAAGGGACAGGGGGACCTATAGCAATCAGCCCCAGCATTTT. It encodes CASKRDRGTYSNQPQHF. The V gene is TRBV19, the J gene TRBJ1-5, with 11 nucleotides matching TRBD1. The germline V gene has CDR1 LNHDA and CDR2 SQIVND (reference sequence). After removal of 7 bases from V and 0 bases from J, the junction contained 8 bases not matched to a gene. This CDR3 has 17 residues. The variable domain in full, with the rest retrieved from reference TRBV19 and TRBJ1-5, is DGGITQSPKYLFRKEGQNVTLSCEQNLNHDAMYWYRQDPGQGLRLIYYSQIVNDFQKGDIAEGYSVSREKKESFPLTVTSAQKNPTAFYLCASKRDRGTYSNQPQHFGDGTRLSIL.

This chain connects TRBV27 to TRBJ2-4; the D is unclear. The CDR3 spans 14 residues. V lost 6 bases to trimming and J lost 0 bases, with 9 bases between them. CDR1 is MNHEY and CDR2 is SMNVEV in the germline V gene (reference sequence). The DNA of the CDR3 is TGTGCCAGCAGCAGAAAGCTAGCCAAAAACATTCAGTACTTC. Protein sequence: CASSRKLAKNIQYF.

CDR3 sequence (DNA): TGCGCCAGCAGTGATCGGGGGATGGGAAACACCATATATTTT. As protein: CASSDRGMGNTIYF. The chain recombines TRBV10-2 with TRBJ1-3; a weak D match, TRBD1 (5 bases). Germline V gene sequence: CDR1 WSHSY, CDR2 SAAADI. Trimming took off 3 bases at V and 4 bases at J, with 10 bases between the two ends. The CDR3 length is 14 residues.

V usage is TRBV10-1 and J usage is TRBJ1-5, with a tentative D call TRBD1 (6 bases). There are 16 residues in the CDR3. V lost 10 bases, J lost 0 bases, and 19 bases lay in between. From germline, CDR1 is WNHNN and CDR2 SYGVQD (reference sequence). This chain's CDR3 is CAILVGQLYSNQPQHF. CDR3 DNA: TGCGCCATTTTGGTCGGACAGCTCTATAGCAATCAGCCCCAGCATTTT.

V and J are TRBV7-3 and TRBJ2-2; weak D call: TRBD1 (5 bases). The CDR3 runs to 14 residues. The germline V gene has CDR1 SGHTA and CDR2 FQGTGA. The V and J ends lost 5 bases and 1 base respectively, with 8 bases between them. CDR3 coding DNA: TGTGCCAGCAGCCCGCAGGGGAACACCGGGGAGCTGTTTTTT. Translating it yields CASSPQGNTGELFF.

CDR3 residues: CASSQVTGTDSYEQYF. The CDR3 region has the DNA TGCGCCAGCAGCCAAGTAACCGGGACCGACTCCTACGAGCAGTACTTC. The chain joins TRBV4-1 to TRBJ2-7, with D possibly being TRBD1 or TRBD2 (5 bases each). Germline V gene sequence: CDR1 MGHRA, CDR2 YSYEKL. The V and J ends lost 1 base and 0 bases respectively, with 13 bases between them. The CDR3 runs 16 residues.

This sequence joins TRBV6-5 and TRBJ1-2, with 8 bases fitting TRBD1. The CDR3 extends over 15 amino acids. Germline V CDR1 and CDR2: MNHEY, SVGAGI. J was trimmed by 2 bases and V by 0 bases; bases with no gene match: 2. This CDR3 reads CASSYSAGGNYGYTF. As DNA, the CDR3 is TGTGCCAGCAGTTACTCGGCAGGGGGCAACTATGGCTACACCTTC.

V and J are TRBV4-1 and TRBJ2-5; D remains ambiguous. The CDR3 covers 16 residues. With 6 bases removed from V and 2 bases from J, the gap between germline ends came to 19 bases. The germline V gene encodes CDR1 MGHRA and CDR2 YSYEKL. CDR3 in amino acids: CASRDGVRRPQETQYF. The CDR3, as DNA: TGCGCCAGCAGGGACGGCGTCAGACGCCCGCAAGAGACCCAGTACTTC.

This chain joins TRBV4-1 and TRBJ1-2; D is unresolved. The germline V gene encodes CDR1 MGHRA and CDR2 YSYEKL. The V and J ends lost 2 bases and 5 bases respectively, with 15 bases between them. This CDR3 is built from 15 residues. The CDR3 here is CASSQSPDLLYGYTF. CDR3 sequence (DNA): TGCGCCAGCAGCCAAAGTCCGGACCTCCTATATGGCTACACCTTC.

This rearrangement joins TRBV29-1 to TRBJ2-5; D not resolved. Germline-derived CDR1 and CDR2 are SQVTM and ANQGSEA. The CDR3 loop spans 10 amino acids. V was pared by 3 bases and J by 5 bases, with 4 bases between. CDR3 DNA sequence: TGCAGCGTTGAGGGGGAGACCCAGTACTTC. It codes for CSVEGETQYF.

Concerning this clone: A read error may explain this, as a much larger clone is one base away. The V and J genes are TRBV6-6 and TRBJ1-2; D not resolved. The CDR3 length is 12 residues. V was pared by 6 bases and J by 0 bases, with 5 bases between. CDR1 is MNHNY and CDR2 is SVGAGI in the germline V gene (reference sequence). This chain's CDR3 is CASSVTNYGYTF. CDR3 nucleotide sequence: TGTGCCAGCAGCGTAACTAACTATGGCTACACCTTC.

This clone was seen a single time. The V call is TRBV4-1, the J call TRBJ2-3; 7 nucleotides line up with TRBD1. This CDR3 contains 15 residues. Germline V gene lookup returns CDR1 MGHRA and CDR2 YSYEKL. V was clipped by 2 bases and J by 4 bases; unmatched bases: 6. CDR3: CASSQQGGKADTQYF. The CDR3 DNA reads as TGCGCCAGCAGCCAACAAGGGGGCAAAGCAGATACGCAGTATTTT.

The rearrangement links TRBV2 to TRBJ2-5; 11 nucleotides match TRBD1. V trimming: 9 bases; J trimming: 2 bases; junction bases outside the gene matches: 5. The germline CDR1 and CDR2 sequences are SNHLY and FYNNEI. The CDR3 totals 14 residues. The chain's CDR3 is CASNRDRGQETQYF. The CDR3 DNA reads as TGTGCCAGTAACCGGGACAGGGGGCAAGAGACCCAGTACTTC.

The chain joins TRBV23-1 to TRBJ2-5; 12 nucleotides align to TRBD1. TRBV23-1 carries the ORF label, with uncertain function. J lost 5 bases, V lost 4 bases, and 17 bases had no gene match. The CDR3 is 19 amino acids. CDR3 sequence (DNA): TGCGCCAGCAGTCCACGTTTCGGGACAGGGGGCGAAGAGGGCGAGACCCAGTACTTC. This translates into CASSPRFGTGGEEGETQYF.

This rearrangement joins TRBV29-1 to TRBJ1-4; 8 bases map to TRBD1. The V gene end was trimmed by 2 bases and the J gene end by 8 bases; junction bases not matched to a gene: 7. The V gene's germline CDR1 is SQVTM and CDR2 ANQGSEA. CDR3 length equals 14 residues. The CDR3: CSVEQGASGEKLFF. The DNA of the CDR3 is TGCAGCGTTGAACAGGGGGCTAGCGGGGAAAAACTGTTTTTT.

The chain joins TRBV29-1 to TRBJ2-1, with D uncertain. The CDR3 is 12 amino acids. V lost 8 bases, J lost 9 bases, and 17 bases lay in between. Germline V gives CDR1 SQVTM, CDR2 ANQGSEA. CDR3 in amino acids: CSPALLVGEQFF. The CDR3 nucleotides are TGCAGCCCCGCCCTCCTGGTGGGTGAGCAGTTCTTC.

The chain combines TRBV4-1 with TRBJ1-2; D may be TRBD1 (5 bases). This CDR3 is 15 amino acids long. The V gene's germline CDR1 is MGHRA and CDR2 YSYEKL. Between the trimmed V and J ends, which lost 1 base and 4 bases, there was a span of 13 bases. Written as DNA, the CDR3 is TGCGCCAGCAGCCAAGTGTCCGGGGGACCCTATGGCTACACCTTC. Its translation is CASSQVSGGPYGYTF.

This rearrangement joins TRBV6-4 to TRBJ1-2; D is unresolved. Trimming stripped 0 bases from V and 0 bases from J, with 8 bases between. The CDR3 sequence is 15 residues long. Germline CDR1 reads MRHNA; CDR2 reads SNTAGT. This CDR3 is CASSDSLRANYGYTF. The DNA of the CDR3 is TGTGCCAGCAGTGACTCCCTGAGAGCTAACTATGGCTACACCTTC.

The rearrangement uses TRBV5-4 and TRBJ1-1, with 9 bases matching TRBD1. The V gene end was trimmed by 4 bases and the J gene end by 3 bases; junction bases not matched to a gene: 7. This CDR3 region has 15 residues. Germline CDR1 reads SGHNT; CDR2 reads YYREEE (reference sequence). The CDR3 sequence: CASSRPQGADTEAFF. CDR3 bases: TGTGCCAGCAGCCGACCACAGGGGGCAGACACTGAAGCTTTCTTT.